These 20 T cell receptor beta chains share one sample of origin, sequenced in a study of T-cell reconstitution after alpha-beta-depleted transplantation in children. The TCRbeta library incorporated unique molecular identifiers. MiXCR was run by TCRdb on the PCR reads, yielding one entry per CDR3 protein. The top ten hold about 3.8% of the sample, which has a few hundred thousand distinct CDR3 sequences, about a fifth seen once. This specimen was PBMCs from the stem cell graft donor, taken from the stem cell graft. All receptors derive from a human donor who donated a stem cell graft to a child with acute myeloid leukemia.

This chain uses TRBV4-1 with TRBJ2-7; 7 bases agree with TRBD1. Per the germline V gene, CDR1 is MGHRA and CDR2 is YSYEKL. The CDR3 runs 14 residues. V shed 0 bases and J 7 bases; nucleotides not matched to a gene: 6. For the CDR3, the DNA is TGCGCCAGCAGCCAAGATCACAGGGGTCGGGAGCAGTACTTC. Protein: CASSQDHRGREQYF.

This clonotype has ten or more counts. This chain uses TRBV12-3 or TRBV12-4 with TRBJ1-1; no clear D. CDR3 length: 14 amino acids. The V gene lost 2 bases and the J gene lost 3 bases, with 10 bases spanning the gap. CDR3 protein: CASSLYGGDTEAFF. DNA for the CDR3: TGTGCCAGCAGTTTATACGGAGGAGACACTGAAGCTTTCTTT.

This chain connects TRBV7-8 to TRBJ2-7; unclear D gene. V was trimmed by 8 bases and J by 5 bases, leaving 13 bases between them. Germline CDR1 is SGHVS and CDR2 is FQNEAQ. CDR3 length equals 12 residues. CDR3 protein: CASSPGFHEQYF. The CDR3 bases are TGTGCCAGCTCGCCAGGATTCCACGAGCAGTACTTC.

The chain combines TRBV6-6 with TRBJ2-1; possible D gene TRBD2, 5 bases. The ends were cut back, 7 bases at V and 9 bases at J, with 13 bases in the middle. CDR3 length: 12 amino acids. Germline lookup yields CDR1 MNHNY and CDR2 SVGAGI (reference sequence). The DNA for the CDR3 is TGTGCCAGCACCAGGACTCAGGTTGAGCAGTTCTTC. Protein: CASTRTQVEQFF.

The chain links TRBV20-1 to TRBJ2-5; a possible D gene is TRBD2 (6 bases). This CDR3 contains 12 residues. Germline loops: CDR1 DFQATT, CDR2 SNEGSKA (reference sequence). Trimming took off 6 bases at V and 5 bases at J, with 13 bases between the two ends. This CDR3 reads CSANGGTETQYF. The CDR3 DNA reads as TGCAGTGCGAATGGCGGGACCGAGACCCAGTACTTC.

This clonotype turned up a few times. The rearrangement links TRBV6-4 to TRBJ1-2; D may be TRBD1 (6 bases). This CDR3 contains 13 residues. The ends were cut back, 2 bases at V and 4 bases at J, with 8 bases in the middle. Germline CDR1 is MRHNA and CDR2 is SNTAGT. The CDR3 sequence is CASSDGTSYGYTF. CDR3 nucleotides: TGTGCCAGCAGTGACGGGACATCCTATGGCTACACCTTC.

The chain joins TRBV11-2 to TRBJ1-5; D is uncertain. Trimming took off 5 bases at V and 2 bases at J, with 13 bases between the two ends. The CDR3 runs to 15 residues. Germline V gives CDR1 SGHAT, CDR2 FQNNGV. The CDR3 coding sequence is TGTGCCAGCAGCCCCTCCGAGCTGGGCAATCAGCCCCAGCATTTT. This translates into CASSPSELGNQPQHF.

This sequence joins TRBV11-3 and TRBJ2-1; possibly TRBD2 for D (5 bases). Germline V CDR1 and CDR2: SGHNT, YENEEA. Trimming pared 3 bases from V and 9 bases from J, leaving 15 bases between. The CDR3 length is 14 residues. The CDR3 loop reads CASSLEANRAEQFF. Here the CDR3 DNA reads TGTGCCAGCAGCTTGGAGGCCAATCGGGCTGAGCAGTTCTTC.

This chain uses TRBV5-6 with TRBJ2-3; D is possibly TRBD1 (6 bases). Germline assignment: CDR1 SGHDT and CDR2 YYEEEE. The V end lost 0 bases, the J end lost 2 bases, and 10 bases lay between the germline ends. The CDR3 totals 15 residues. Here the CDR3 reads CASSLGQEITDTQYF. Written as DNA, the CDR3 is TGTGCCAGCAGCTTGGGACAGGAGATCACAGATACGCAGTATTTT.

The gene calls are TRBV13 and TRBJ2-7, with TRBD1 as a possible D gene (6 bases). Trimming stripped 4 bases from V and 6 bases from J, with 22 bases between. This CDR3 has 16 residues. CDR1 PRHDT and CDR2 FYEKMQ come from the germline V gene (reference sequence). DNA of the CDR3: TGTGCCAGCAGCTCCCCCGAGGGGGAGTCCGCCTCCGAGCAGTACTTC. Amino acids: CASSSPEGESASEQYF.

The sample holds a few counts of this clonotype. The chain recombines TRBV20-1 with TRBJ2-1; 10 bases align to TRBD2. Per the germline V gene, CDR1 is DFQATT and CDR2 is SNEGSKA (reference sequence). The J segment lost 9 bases and the V segment lost 6 bases, leaving 11 bases of the junction unmatched. CDR3 length: 14 residues. The CDR3: CSANPSGSIGEQFF. The CDR3 DNA follows: TGCAGTGCCAACCCTAGCGGGAGTATTGGTGAGCAGTTCTTC.

The chain joins TRBV5-1 to TRBJ2-5; 7 nucleotides match TRBD1. Per the germline V gene, CDR1 is SGHRS and CDR2 is YFSETQ. This CDR3 comprises 15 residues. Trimming removed 5 bases from V and 0 bases from J; junction bases left unmatched: 7. The CDR3 sequence: CASSFQTGDQETQYF. Here the CDR3 DNA reads TGCGCCAGCAGTTTCCAAACAGGGGACCAAGAGACCCAGTACTTC.

This clonotype occurred a few times. The DNA for the CDR3 is TGTGCCAGCAGCTTACAGGACCAGGACTATGGCTACACCTTC. Encoded protein: CASSLQDQDYGYTF. The genes are TRBV7-8 and TRBJ1-2; no firm D call. V gave up 2 bases and J gave up 3 bases, with 10 bases separating them. From germline, CDR1 is SGHVS and CDR2 FQNEAQ. The CDR3 consists of 14 residues. The complete variable domain, with remaining parts taken from reference TRBV7-8 and TRBJ1-2, reads GAGVSQSPRYKVAKRGQDVALRCDPISGHVSLFWYQQALGQGPEFLTYFQNEAQLDKSGLPSDRFFAERPEGSVSTLKIQRTQQEDSAVYLCASSLQDQDYGYTFGSGTRLTVV.

This clonotype came up a few times. This chain connects TRBV20-1 to TRBJ2-3, with TRBD2 as a possible D gene (6 bases). Germline CDR1 and CDR2: DFQATT and SNEGSKA (reference sequence). Trimming shortened V by 1 base and J by 1 base, and 12 bases separated the two germline ends. CDR3 length equals 15 residues. The CDR3 DNA reads as TGCAGTGCTAGAGTGGGGGGACCCGGCACAGATACGCAGTATTTT. As protein: CSARVGGPGTDTQYF.

The chain employs TRBV27 and TRBJ2-1; 9 nucleotides align to TRBD2. Germline CDR1 is MNHEY and CDR2 is SMNVEV (reference sequence). J lost 3 bases, V lost 8 bases, and 5 bases had no gene match. The CDR3 length is 14 residues. The CDR3 DNA is TGTGCCAGCCGATTGACTAGCGGCTACAATGAGCAGTTCTTC. Protein: CASRLTSGYNEQFF.

This chain joins TRBV11-2 and TRBJ2-2; D remains unclear. The CDR3 extends over 11 amino acids. Looked up from germline, CDR1 is SGHAT and CDR2 is FQNNGV. V was pared by 3 bases and J by 8 bases, with 4 bases between. Written as DNA, the CDR3 is TGTGCCAGCAGCTTTATAGGGGAGCTGTTTTTT. Translating it yields CASSFIGELFF.

The chain employs TRBV29-1 and TRBJ2-7; 7 bases are a match to TRBD1. The V and J ends lost 2 bases and 3 bases, in that order; junction bases with no gene match: 28. Germline CDR1 SQVTM, CDR2 ANQGSEA. The CDR3 runs 21 residues. The CDR3 protein is CSVELPLGFGEGASGVYEQYF. CDR3 coding DNA: TGCAGCGTTGAACTCCCTCTGGGCTTCGGTGAGGGGGCTTCAGGAGTCTACGAGCAGTACTTC.

The V call is TRBV6-5, the J call TRBJ2-5; no firm D call. This CDR3 has 13 residues. Germline V gene sequence: CDR1 MNHEY, CDR2 SVGAGI. Trimming removed 2 bases from V and 4 bases from J, with 8 bases in between. The CDR3 protein is CASSYPTPETQYF. Here the CDR3 DNA reads TGTGCCAGCAGTTACCCTACCCCAGAGACCCAGTACTTC.

The J gene is TRBJ2-7, the V gene TRBV29-1; the D gene is possibly TRBD1 (6 bases). Germline V gene lookup returns CDR1 SQVTM and CDR2 ANQGSEA. The CDR3 has 13 residues. V shed 5 bases and J shed 5 bases, with 16 bases lying between them. The CDR3 sequence: CSVLRQEADEQYF. In DNA, the CDR3 is TGCAGCGTTCTAAGACAGGAGGCAGACGAGCAGTACTTC.

CDR3 bases: TGTGCCAGCAGTTCGATCCAGGGCGCAACTAATGAAAAACTGTTTTTT. It encodes CASSSIQGATNEKLFF. The rearrangement joins TRBV27 to TRBJ1-4, with D possibly matching TRBD1 (5 bases). V was trimmed by 4 bases and J by 0 bases, leaving 12 bases between them. The CDR3 loop spans 16 amino acids. Germline V CDR1 and CDR2: MNHEY, SMNVEV (reference sequence).